Included here is one TCR beta chain sequence, with context. No antigen is known for it. These data belong to a study of cytomegalovirus exposure and HLA in healthy donors. The germline V gene encodes CDR1 LNHDA and CDR2 SQIVND (reference sequence). The CDR3 sequence is 14 residues long. V lost 5 bases and J 3 bases, leaving 11 bases between the germline ends. The PCR ran on 60 Vbeta and 13 Jbeta primers. The protocol was immunoSEQ multiplex PCR, while the TCRdb copy is restricted to in-frame clones and leaves out a portion. The sample includes around 150,000 clones, 55% to 80% seen only once; the top ten take 6% to 8.5%. Study-level points and caveats: Highly shared sequence variants in one cluster were likely a sequencing artifact.

This receptor was obtained from a woman aged 60-75 years in good health and CMV-seropositive. The gene calls are TRBV19 and TRBJ2-1; TRBD2 might be the D (5 bases). Material for sequencing was PBMCs. The CDR3 sequence is CASSVSDFYNEQFF. For the CDR3, the DNA is TGTGCCAGTAGTGTTAGCGACTTCTACAATGAGCAGTTCTTC.